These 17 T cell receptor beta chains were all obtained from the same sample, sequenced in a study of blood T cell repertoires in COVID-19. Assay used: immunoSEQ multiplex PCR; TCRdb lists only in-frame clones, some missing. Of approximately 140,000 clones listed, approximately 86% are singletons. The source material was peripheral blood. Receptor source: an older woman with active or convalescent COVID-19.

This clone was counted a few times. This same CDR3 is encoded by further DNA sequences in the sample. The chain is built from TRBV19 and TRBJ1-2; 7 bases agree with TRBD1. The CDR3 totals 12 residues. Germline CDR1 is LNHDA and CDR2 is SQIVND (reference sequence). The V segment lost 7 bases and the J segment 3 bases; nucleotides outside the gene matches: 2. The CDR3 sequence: CASTDRDYGYTF. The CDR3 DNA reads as TGTGCCAGTACCGACAGGGACTATGGCTACACCTTC.

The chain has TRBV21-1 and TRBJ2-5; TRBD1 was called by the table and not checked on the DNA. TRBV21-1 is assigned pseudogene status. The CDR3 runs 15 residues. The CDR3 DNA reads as TGTGCCAGCAGCAAAGTTTGGCCAGATCAAGAGACCCAGTACTTC. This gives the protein CASSKVWPDQETQYF.

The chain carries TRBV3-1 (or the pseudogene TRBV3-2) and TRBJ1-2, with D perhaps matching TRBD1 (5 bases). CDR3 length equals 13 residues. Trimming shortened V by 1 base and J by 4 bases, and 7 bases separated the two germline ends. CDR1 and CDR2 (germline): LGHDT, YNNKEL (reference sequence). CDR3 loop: CASSQGGGYGYTF. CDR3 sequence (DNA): TGTGCCAGCAGCCAAGGGGGGGGCTATGGCTACACCTTC.

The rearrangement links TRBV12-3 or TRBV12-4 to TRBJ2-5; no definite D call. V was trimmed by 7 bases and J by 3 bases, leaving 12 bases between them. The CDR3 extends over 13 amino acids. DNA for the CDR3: TGTGCCAGCAACACGGCCGGAGAAGAGACCCAGTACTTC. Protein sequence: CASNTAGEETQYF.

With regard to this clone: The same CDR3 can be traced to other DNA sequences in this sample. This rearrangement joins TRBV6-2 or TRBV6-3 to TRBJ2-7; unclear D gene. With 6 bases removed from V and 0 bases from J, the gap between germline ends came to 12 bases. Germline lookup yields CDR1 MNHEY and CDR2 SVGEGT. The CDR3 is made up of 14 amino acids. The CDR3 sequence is CASSRPGFSYEQYF. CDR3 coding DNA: TGTGCCAGCAGCAGGCCAGGTTTCTCCTACGAGCAGTACTTC.

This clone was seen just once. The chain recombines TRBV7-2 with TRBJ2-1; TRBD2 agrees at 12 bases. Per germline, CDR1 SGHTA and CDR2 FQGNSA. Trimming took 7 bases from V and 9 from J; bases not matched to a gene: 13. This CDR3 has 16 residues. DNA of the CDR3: TGTGCCAGCACCTCCTTATCTAGCGGGGGGGTTAGTGAGCAGTTCTTC. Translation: CASTSLSSGGVSEQFF.

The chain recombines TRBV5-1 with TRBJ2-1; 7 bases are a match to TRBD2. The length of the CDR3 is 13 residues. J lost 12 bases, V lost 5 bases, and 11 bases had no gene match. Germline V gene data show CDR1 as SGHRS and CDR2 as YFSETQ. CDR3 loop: CASSPGLGGGQFF. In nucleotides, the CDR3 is TGCGCCAGCAGTCCAGGACTAGGCGGCGGGCAGTTCTTC.

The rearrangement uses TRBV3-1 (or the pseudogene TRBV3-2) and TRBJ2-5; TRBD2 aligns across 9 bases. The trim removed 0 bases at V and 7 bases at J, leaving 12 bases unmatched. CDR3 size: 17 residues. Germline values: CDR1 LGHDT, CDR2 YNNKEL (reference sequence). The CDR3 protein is CASSQELSGGSSGTQYF. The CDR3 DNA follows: TGTGCCAGCAGCCAAGAGCTTAGCGGGGGCTCCTCCGGGACCCAGTACTTC.

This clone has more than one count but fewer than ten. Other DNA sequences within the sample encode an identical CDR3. CDR3 nucleotide sequence: TGTGCCAGTACAGCTAACTATGGCTACACCTTC. This sequence encodes CASTANYGYTF. The V call is TRBV6-5, the J call TRBJ1-2; D not resolved. Germline lookup yields CDR1 MNHEY and CDR2 SVGAGI. The CDR3 has 11 amino acids. V lost 9 bases, J lost 0 bases, and 5 bases lay in between.

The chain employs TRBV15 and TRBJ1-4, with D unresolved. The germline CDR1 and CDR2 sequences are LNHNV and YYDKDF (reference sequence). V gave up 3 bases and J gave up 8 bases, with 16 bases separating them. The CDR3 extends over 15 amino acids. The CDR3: CATSRRMAEVEKLFF. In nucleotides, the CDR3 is TGTGCCACCAGCAGGAGGATGGCAGAAGTCGAAAAACTGTTTTTT.

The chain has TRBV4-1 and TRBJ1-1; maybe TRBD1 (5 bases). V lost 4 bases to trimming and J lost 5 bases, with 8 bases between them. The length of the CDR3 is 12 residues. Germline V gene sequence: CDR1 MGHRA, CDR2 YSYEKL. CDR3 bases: TGCGCCAGCAGCCGAGCAGGGACTGAAGCTTTCTTT. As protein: CASSRAGTEAFF.

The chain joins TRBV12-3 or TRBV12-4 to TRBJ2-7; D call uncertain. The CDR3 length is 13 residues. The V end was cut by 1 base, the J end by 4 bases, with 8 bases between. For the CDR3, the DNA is TGTGCCAGCAGTTTAGGGGCGCTATACGAGCAGTACTTC. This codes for CASSLGALYEQYF.

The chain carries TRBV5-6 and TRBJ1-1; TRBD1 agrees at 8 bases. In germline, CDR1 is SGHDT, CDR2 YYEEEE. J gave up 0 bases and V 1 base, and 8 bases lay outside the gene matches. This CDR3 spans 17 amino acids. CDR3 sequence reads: CASSLKIDRGLNTEAFF. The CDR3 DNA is TGTGCCAGCAGCTTGAAAATCGACAGGGGATTGAACACTGAAGCTTTCTTT.

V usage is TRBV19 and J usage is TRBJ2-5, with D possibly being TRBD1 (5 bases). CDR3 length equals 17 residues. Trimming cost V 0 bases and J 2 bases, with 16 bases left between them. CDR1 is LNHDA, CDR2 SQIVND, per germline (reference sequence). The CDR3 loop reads CASSIDLNVKGQETQYF. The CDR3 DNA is TGTGCCAGTAGTATAGACCTCAATGTAAAGGGGCAAGAGACCCAGTACTTC.

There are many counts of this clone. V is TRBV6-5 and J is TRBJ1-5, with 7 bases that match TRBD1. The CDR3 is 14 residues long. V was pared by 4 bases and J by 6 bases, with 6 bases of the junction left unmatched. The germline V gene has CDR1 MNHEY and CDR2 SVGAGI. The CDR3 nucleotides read TGTGCCAGCAGTTTGATATCAGGGGGTCAGCCCCAGCATTTT. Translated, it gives CASSLISGGQPQHF.

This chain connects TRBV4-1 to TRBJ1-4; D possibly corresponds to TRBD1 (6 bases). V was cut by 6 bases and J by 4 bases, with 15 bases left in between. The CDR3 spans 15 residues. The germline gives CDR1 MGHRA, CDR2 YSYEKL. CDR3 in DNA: TGCGCCAGCAGTCGAACGGGACACTTTAATGAAAAACTGTTTTTT. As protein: CASSRTGHFNEKLFF.

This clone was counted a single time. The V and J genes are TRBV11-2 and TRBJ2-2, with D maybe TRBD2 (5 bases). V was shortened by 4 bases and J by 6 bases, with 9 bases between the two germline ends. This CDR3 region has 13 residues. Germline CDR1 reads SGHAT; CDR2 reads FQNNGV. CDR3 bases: TGTGCCAGCAGCTACGGAGGCGCCGGGGAGCTGTTTTTT. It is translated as CASSYGGAGELFF.